This T cell receptor (beta chain) came from a study of shared clonotypes between healthy human individuals (dated by TCRdb to 2018 to 2020). Regarding the study in general: The cohort comprised two women and a few men aged 18 to 49 years. For each donor, CD4 naive and CD4 memory were each run on three plates, CD8 naive on two plates, and CD8 memory on one plate. To estimate repertoire size and how much clonotypes are shared between individuals, the study performed deep sequencing of blood TCR repertoires from a few healthy adults. To increase sequencing depth and limit assay-specific biases, TCR repertoire library preparation and sequencing were carried out by different laboratories using diverse techniques. Leukapheresis yielded between about 0.9 and 8.9 billion PBMCs per donor.

CD8 naive samples consisted of CD45RO-negative cells that were positively selected for CCR7, yielding a CD45RA+CCR7+ population without TemRA cells. The donors were healthy, HIV-negative adults who had no recently reported acute infections or vaccinations. Every donor was a Caucasian adult living in Nashville, Tennessee, USA. After blood collection by leukapheresis, PBMCs were isolated using Ficoll-Histopaque density gradient centrifugation and then cryopreserved in the vapor phase of liquid nitrogen. Analytical flow cytometry was used to check the purity and quantity of every magnetically sorted T cell population. Each sorted fraction had its genomic DNA isolated and then quantified by UV absorbance on a Nanodrop 2000c. Findings and caveats that apply to the study as a whole: Because the study included only a small number of donors, the genetic and exposure-history diversity represented was limited. Sharing across several donors was observed for around 4.8% of naive CD4, over 3% of naive CD8, 2% to 2.5% of memory CD4, and over 0.3% of memory CD8 clonotypes. Larger estimated clonotype richness was generally found for naive subsets than for memory subsets. Incomplete sequencing was indicated by rarefaction of sorted-subset datasets, despite the large sequencing depth. Only blood was sampled, and tissue TCR repertoires likely differ from those in blood. Clonotypes shared by all four sorted-subset donors showed higher generation probabilities than non-shared clonotypes. Based on pairwise subsampling, the degree of clonotype sharing among donors was expected to be affected by sequencing depth.

At the junction V is shortened by 0 bases and J by 4 bases, with 19 bases in between. CDR1 GTSNPN and CDR2 SVGIG were looked up in the germline V gene (reference sequence). There are 16 amino acids in the CDR3, from cysteine to phenylalanine inclusive. The sequence is cut down to CDR3 DNA, 48 bases in frame from base 1. Note on this clone: Its antigen target is currently unknown. Per-nucleotide qualities are absent, and no much larger clonotype sits a single base away.

Using the deep immunoSEQ assay, TCR CDR3 regions were amplified from genomic DNA by multiplex PCR. Extracted genomic DNA from each cell subset was spread evenly across all wells of several immunoSEQ 96-well plates, with each plate serving as a replicate. For sorted subsets, each replicate PCR was loaded with roughly 200 ng genomic DNA, equivalent to 25,000 to 30,000 T cell genomes. Purified libraries were measured with a Qubit 3.0 fluorometer, size-checked on a Bioanalyzer 2100, and measured again with the KAPA Library Quantification kit. Every immunoSEQ 96-well plate was sequenced on a separate single-read 150-cycle Illumina NextSeq 550 flow cell. Processing in the source paper ran as follows. The immunoSEQ output contained only junctional sequences without quality scores, so filtering could not match that applied to full-length reads. To assign V/J genes and CDR3, sequences were annotated against IMGT germline references using PyIR, a Python wrapper for IgBLAST v1.9. Reads were removed for weak V/J assignments (E-value above 1e-6), missing CDR3, stop codons, out-of-frame junctions, or ambiguous translated residues. V3J clonotypes were defined by identical inferred V gene, J gene, and CDR3 amino acid sequence. Percentage overlap between repertoires was computed as shared unique clonotypes divided by the size of the smaller repertoire. Richness of each repertoire was evaluated using RTK rarefaction, the Chao1 estimator, and Recon v2.1 estimates of unobserved clonotypes. Generation probabilities were computed with OLGA for all TCRbeta clonotypes obtained by the gDNA method from four donors. TCRdb's version of the immuneACCESS table is confined to in-frame rearrangements and falls short of the full clone set. An unresolved V gene accounts for under half of the shortfall where checked; the remainder is of unknown origin. V, J and clone size derive from that table, while D and trimming were established from the DNA sequence. Recorded for this sample are more than 600,000 clones; 92% of them occurred a single time. The leading ten clones occupy approximately 24% of the sample.

The receptor chain draws on TRBV30 and TRBJ2-7; a confident D gene designation cannot be given. The receptor's source is a man younger than 40 in good health. The sample consisted of naive CD8+ T cells sorted from blood. The sample's cell subset or site label, in plain terms: CD45RA+CCR7+. The nucleotides read TGTGCCTGGAGTGTACGGGCCGGACGCCGATCTTACGAGCAGTACTTC. The translation is CAWSVRAGRRSYEQYF.